This T cell receptor beta chain comes out of a study of graft-versus-host responses after intestinal transplantation. Study-level information: The study gave all recipients anti-thymocyte globulin induction, then tacrolimus and steroids for three to four years. Whole-study results and caveats: Circulating GvH clone levels at their peak were associated with HvG declines (early post-transplant).

Comments on this clone: Its antigen is unknown.

Germline V CDR1 and CDR2: SEHNR, FQNEAQ (reference sequence). Trimming removed 5 bases from V and 0 bases from J, with 19 bases in between. The CDR3 length is 17 residues. The method was immunoSEQ multiplex PCR; TCRdb's version includes in-frame clones alone and lacks a portion of them. The data hold 25,000 to 30,000 clones, with over 80% observed a single time. The starting material was unstimulated CD4+ T cells sorted from spleen or lymph node cells, obtained before intestinal transplant. V and J are TRBV7-9 and TRBJ2-5, with D possibly being TRBD2 (6 bases). This clonotype was obtained from a human donor who received an intestinal transplant. CDR3 sequence (DNA): TGTGCCAGCAGCCTAAGGGAGGTGGGAGACCACCAAGAGACCCAGTACTTC. Its translation is CASSLREVGDHQETQYF.